The 25 T cell receptor beta chains reported below all come from one sample, sequenced in a study of OX40 agonist ivuxolimab in advanced cancers. The library was prepared using the immunoSEQ multiplex PCR assay. TCRdb's version of the immuneACCESS table is confined to in-frame rearrangements and falls short of the full clone set. An unresolved V gene accounts for under half of the shortfall where checked; the remainder is of unknown origin. Counted in this sample were over 15,000 clones; about four fifths of them appeared once. 20% to 30% of the sample is in the top ten clones. This material consisted of CD4+ or CD8+ T cells sorted from blood, taken in a trial of the OX40 agonist ivuxolimab. The receptors come from an adult with an advanced solid tumor such as melanoma, head and neck, liver or kidney cancer.

This clone was picked up one time. The CDR3 loop reads CASSFRGNSNQPQHF. The CDR3 nucleotides read TGTGCCAGCAGTTTTAGAGGTAATAGCAATCAGCCCCAGCATTTT. V gene TRBV28 combines with J gene TRBJ1-5; D remains unclear. The V gene's germline CDR1 is MDHEN and CDR2 SYDVKM. V lost 3 bases and J lost 0, with 9 bases in between. CDR3 length: 15 amino acids.

V and J are TRBV4-3 and TRBJ1-1; D gene uncertain. V lost 4 bases and J 4 bases, leaving 16 bases between the germline ends. This CDR3 has 15 residues. Germline V gives CDR1 LGHNA, CDR2 YSLEER. The DNA for the CDR3 is TGCGCCAGCAGCCCGACGAAAAGGCCGGGCACTGAAGCTTTCTTT. Translation: CASSPTKRPGTEAFF.

The chain employs TRBV7-3 and TRBJ2-1; D might be TRBD2 (6 bases). V gave up 5 bases and J gave up 9 bases, with 14 bases separating them. This CDR3 region has 13 residues. Germline V gene sequence: CDR1 SGHTA, CDR2 FQGTGA. CDR3 DNA: TGTGCCAGCAGCCCCTCTAGCGCAAGTGAGCAGTTCTTC. Translation gives CASSPSSASEQFF.

The CDR3 nucleotides are TGTGCCAGTAGTATAATCGGACTAGATGGCTACACCTTC. The encoded protein is CASSIIGLDGYTF. The genes are TRBV19 and TRBJ1-2, with unresolved D. V was shortened by 2 bases and J by 6 bases, with 10 bases between the two germline ends. Germline V CDR1 and CDR2: LNHDA, SQIVND (reference sequence). This CDR3 has 13 residues.

This sequence joins TRBV5-1 and TRBJ2-2; TRBD1 might be the D (6 bases). The germline gives CDR1 SGHRS, CDR2 YFSETQ. V lost 6 bases and J lost 1, with 13 bases in between. This CDR3 contains 15 residues. CDR3 coding DNA: TGCGCCAGCAACGCTCCGGACAGGAACACCGGGGAGCTGTTTTTT. Translation gives CASNAPDRNTGELFF.

By share, this clone ranks as medium-sized. V usage is TRBV27 and J usage is TRBJ2-1; tentatively, D is TRBD2 (5 bases). With 5 bases removed from V and 4 bases from J, the gap between germline ends came to 12 bases. The CDR3 extends over 14 amino acids. Per germline, CDR1 MNHEY and CDR2 SMNVEV (reference sequence). CDR3 protein: CASSPGAEYNEQFF. DNA for the CDR3: TGTGCCAGCAGTCCCGGAGCGGAATACAATGAGCAGTTCTTC.

This chain uses TRBV7-9 with TRBJ1-4; 7 bases align to TRBD1. The CDR3 runs to 14 residues. V gave up 4 bases and J gave up 5 bases; unmatched junction bases: 4. CDR1 SEHNR and CDR2 FQNEAQ come from the germline V gene (reference sequence). CDR3 DNA sequence: TGTGCCAGCAGCTCGGGACAGAAGAATGAAAAACTGTTTTTT. This codes for CASSSGQKNEKLFF.

This clone was found once. The J gene is TRBJ2-1, the V gene TRBV7-3; TRBD1 is a possible D gene (5 bases). V was shortened by 5 bases and J by 7 bases, with 9 bases between the two germline ends. The CDR3 contains 12 residues. CDR1 and CDR2 from the germline V gene are SGHTA and FQGTGA. CDR3 DNA sequence: TGTGCCAGCAGCATCCCAGGGAATGAGCAGTTCTTC. Encoded protein: CASSIPGNEQFF.

This clone has a single count. The chain uses TRBV6-5 and TRBJ2-7; perhaps TRBD2 as D (6 bases). Trimming shortened V by 8 bases and J by 5 bases, and 13 bases separated the two germline ends. The CDR3 loop spans 12 amino acids. The germline V gene encodes CDR1 MNHEY and CDR2 SVGAGI. The CDR3 coding sequence is TGTGCCAGCGGAGGGCTGTACGACGAGCAGTACTTC. It translates to CASGGLYDEQYF.

The chain uses TRBV5-1 and TRBJ2-3; the D gene is possibly TRBD1 (5 bases). Germline values: CDR1 SGHRS, CDR2 YFSETQ. Trimming took off 0 bases at V and 6 bases at J, with 8 bases between the two ends. The CDR3 length is 13 residues. The CDR3 loop reads CASSLAGSDTQYF. The CDR3 DNA reads TGCGCCAGCAGCTTGGCAGGGTCCGATACGCAGTATTTT. The variable domain in full, completed from reference TRBV5-1 and TRBJ2-3, reads KAGVTQTPRYLIKTRGQQVTLSCSPISGHRSVSWYQQTPGQGLQFLFEYFSETQRNKGNFPGRFSGRQFSNSRSEMNVSTLELGDSALYLCASSLAGSDTQYFGPGTRLTVL.

The chain uses TRBV7-8 and TRBJ1-5; D call uncertain. The CDR3 is made up of 14 amino acids. CDR1 is SGHVS and CDR2 is FQNEAQ in the germline V gene. With 5 bases removed from V and 2 bases from J, the gap between germline ends came to 10 bases. CDR3 loop: CASSRGWGNQPQHF. Here the CDR3 DNA reads TGTGCCAGCAGCCGGGGTTGGGGCAATCAGCCCCAGCATTTT.

The chain recombines TRBV25-1 with TRBJ2-1; 9 bases are a match to TRBD2. Germline V CDR1 and CDR2: MGHDK, SYGVNS. The V gene end was trimmed by 5 bases and the J gene end by 6 bases; junction bases not matched to a gene: 17. This CDR3 is built from 18 residues. CDR3 nucleotides: TGTGCCAGCAGTTTATTCGACAGAGTACTAGCGGGCCTCAATGAGCAGTTCTTC. This sequence encodes CASSLFDRVLAGLNEQFF.

This clone was seen only once. V gene TRBV4-1 combines with J gene TRBJ2-7; D gene ambiguous. Germline V gene sequence: CDR1 MGHRA, CDR2 YSYEKL. V lost 0 bases and J 2 bases, leaving 14 bases between the germline ends. The CDR3 sequence is 16 residues long. CDR3 region: CASSQELGYRAYEQYF. The CDR3 DNA follows: TGCGCCAGCAGCCAAGAGTTGGGATACCGGGCCTACGAGCAGTACTTC.

V usage is TRBV23-1 and J usage is TRBJ1-5; 8 bases map to TRBD1. TRBV23-1 is sorted into the ORF group, with uncertain function. The CDR3 has 16 amino acids. The junction had 5 bases not matched to a gene; V was cut back by 2 bases and J by 2 bases. CDR3: CASSQPTGDGNQPQHF. The CDR3 DNA reads TGCGCCAGCAGTCAACCGACAGGGGACGGCAATCAGCCCCAGCATTTT.

The rearrangement links TRBV19 to TRBJ2-5, with D possibly TRBD2 on 5 matching bases. The J call may be in error: the DNA end matches TRBJ2-7 better. The CDR3 length is 13 residues. The germline gives CDR1 LNHDA, CDR2 SQIVND (reference sequence). CDR3 loop: CASSKTRVNEQYF. The CDR3 DNA reads as TGTGCCAGTAGTAAAACGAGGGTTAACGAGCAGTACTTC.

The chain carries TRBV27 and TRBJ2-1; 8 nucleotides align to TRBD2. The CDR3 has 14 amino acids. After removal of 4 bases from V and 7 bases from J, the junction contained 6 bases not matched to a gene. The germline gives CDR1 MNHEY, CDR2 SMNVEV (reference sequence). CDR3 loop: CASSSAGVPNEQFF. The CDR3 DNA follows: TGTGCCAGCAGTTCAGCGGGAGTACCGAATGAGCAGTTCTTC.

The chain recombines TRBV7-6 with TRBJ2-2; unclear D gene. The CDR3 loop spans 14 amino acids. Trimming removed 0 bases at V and 5 bases at J, with 7 bases between. Germline lookup yields CDR1 SGHVS and CDR2 FNYEAQ. This chain's CDR3 is CASSLALGTGELFF. DNA of the CDR3: TGTGCCAGCAGCTTAGCGCTTGGGACCGGGGAGCTGTTTTTT.

The chain recombines TRBV4-2 with TRBJ1-1; 9 bases are a match to TRBD1. Germline trimming cut 4 bases from V and 5 bases from J; bases unmatched to any gene: 5. From germline, CDR1 is LGHNA and CDR2 YNFKEQ. The CDR3 is made up of 14 amino acids. The CDR3, as DNA: TGTGCCAGCAGCCCCGGGACAGGGTCGACTGAAGCTTTCTTT. Amino acid sequence: CASSPGTGSTEAFF.

V gene TRBV9 combines with J gene TRBJ1-5, with D hard to call. CDR1 and CDR2 (germline): SGDLS, YYNGEE. The CDR3 is 17 residues long. V lost 2 bases to trimming and J lost 0 bases, with 15 bases between them. CDR3 in amino acids: CASSVFRQDVSNQPQHF. CDR3 DNA: TGTGCCAGCAGCGTTTTTCGACAAGACGTTAGCAATCAGCCCCAGCATTTT.

This clone was recorded once. This rearrangement joins TRBV6-5 to TRBJ2-3, with D possibly TRBD1 on 6 matching bases. CDR1 is MNHEY and CDR2 is SVGAGI in the germline V gene. V shed 4 bases and J shed 2 bases, with 13 bases lying between them. CDR3 length: 15 amino acids. For the CDR3, the DNA is TGTGCCAGCAGTTCAGGGGTACCTGCCACAGATACGCAGTATTTT. Its translation: CASSSGVPATDTQYF.

V and J are TRBV28 and TRBJ2-2; the D gene is possibly TRBD1 (5 bases). This CDR3 contains 14 residues. Trimming cost V 10 bases and J 0 bases, with 12 bases left between them. From germline, CDR1 is MDHEN and CDR2 SYDVKM. The CDR3: CATQVFANTGELFF. The CDR3 DNA is TGTGCCACACAGGTTTTCGCGAACACCGGGGAGCTGTTTTTT.

The rearrangement uses TRBV2 and TRBJ1-2; D is uncertain. The CDR3 length is 13 residues. Trimming removed 5 bases at V and 3 bases at J, with 10 bases between. Germline V gene sequence: CDR1 SNHLY, CDR2 FYNNEI. CDR3 sequence reads: CASSSDRDYGYTF. The CDR3 region has the DNA TGTGCCAGCAGTTCCGACCGAGACTATGGCTACACCTTC.

The chain uses TRBV28 and TRBJ2-1; D call uncertain. Germline CDR1 is MDHEN and CDR2 is SYDVKM. Trimming took 5 bases from V and 5 from J, leaving 10 bases between them. This CDR3 spans 13 amino acids. DNA of the CDR3: TGTGCCAGCAGTCCCCCGACTGACAATGAGCAGTTCTTC. Translated, it gives CASSPPTDNEQFF.

The genes are TRBV10-1 and TRBJ2-1, with TRBD1 as a possible D gene (6 bases). The V end was cut by 5 bases, the J end by 6 bases, with 26 bases between. Germline V gives CDR1 WNHNN, CDR2 SYGVQD (reference sequence). This CDR3 comprises 18 residues. The chain's CDR3 is CASSFYRVPHHSGNEQFF. The CDR3 DNA is TGCGCCAGCAGTTTTTACAGGGTACCCCACCATTCGGGCAATGAGCAGTTCTTC.

The genes are TRBV6-5 and TRBJ2-1; 7 bases line up with TRBD1. V shed 6 bases and J 9 bases; nucleotides not matched to a gene: 8. This CDR3 is 13 amino acids long. Germline CDR1 is MNHEY and CDR2 is SVGAGI. The CDR3 is CASSQGVGGEQFF. Written as DNA, the CDR3 is TGTGCCAGCAGCCAGGGGGTAGGCGGTGAGCAGTTCTTC.